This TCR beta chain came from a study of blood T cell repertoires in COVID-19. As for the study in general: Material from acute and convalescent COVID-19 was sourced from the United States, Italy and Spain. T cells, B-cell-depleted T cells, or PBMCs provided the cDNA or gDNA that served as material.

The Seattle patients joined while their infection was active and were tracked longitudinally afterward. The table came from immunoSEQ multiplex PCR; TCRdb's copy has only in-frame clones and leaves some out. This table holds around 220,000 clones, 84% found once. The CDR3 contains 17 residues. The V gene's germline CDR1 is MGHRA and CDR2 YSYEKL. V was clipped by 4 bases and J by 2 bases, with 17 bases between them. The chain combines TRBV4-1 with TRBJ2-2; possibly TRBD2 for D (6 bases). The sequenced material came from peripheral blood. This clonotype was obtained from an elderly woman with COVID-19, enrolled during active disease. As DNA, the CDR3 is TGCGCCAGCAGCCGACCGTCGGCCGGGGGAAACACCGGGGAGCTGTTTTTT. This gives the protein CASSRPSAGGNTGELFF.